Reported below is one T cell receptor (beta chain). The sample is drawn from a study of blood T cells in healthy people across ages. Each donor was a healthy Caucasian individual from Russia, aged roughly 6 to 95. PBMCs numbering at least 6 million were isolated per sample. Combining a sample-barcoded 5' primer with a J-beta primer mix, a second PCR ran for 7 to 11 cycles. Every cDNA was tagged by a template-switch adaptor with 12 random nucleotides. TCRdb independently ran MiXCR on the 5' RACE reads; one entry per CDR3 protein. The sample has about 670,000 distinct CDR3 sequences, about 50% seen once. Sequenced material: blood. This clonotype was sampled from a woman of 80 years or more in good health.

The CDR3 nucleotides read TGCAGTGCTAGAGGAGCACTGAACTCCTACGAGCAGTACTTC. Amino acids: CSARGALNSYEQYF. The chain employs TRBV20-1 and TRBJ2-7, with D hard to call. V shed 1 base and J shed 0 bases, with 10 bases lying between them. The CDR3 totals 14 residues. Germline lookup yields CDR1 DFQATT and CDR2 SNEGSKA (reference sequence).